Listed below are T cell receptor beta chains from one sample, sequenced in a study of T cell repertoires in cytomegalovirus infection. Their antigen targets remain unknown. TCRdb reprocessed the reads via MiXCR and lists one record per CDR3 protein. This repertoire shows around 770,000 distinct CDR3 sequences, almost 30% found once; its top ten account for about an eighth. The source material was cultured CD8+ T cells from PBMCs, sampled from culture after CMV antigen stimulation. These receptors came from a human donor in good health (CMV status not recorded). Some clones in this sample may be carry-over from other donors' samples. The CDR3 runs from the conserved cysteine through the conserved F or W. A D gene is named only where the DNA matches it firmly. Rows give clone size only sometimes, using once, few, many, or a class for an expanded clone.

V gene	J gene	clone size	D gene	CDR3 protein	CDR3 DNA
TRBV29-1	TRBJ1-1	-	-	CSLHRRGEAFF	TGCAGCCTCCACCGACGAGGTGAAGCTTTCTTT
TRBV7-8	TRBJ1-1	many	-	CASSSRGWGGNTEAFF	TGTGCCAGCAGCTCGAGAGGGTGGGGTGGGAACACTGAAGCTTTCTTT
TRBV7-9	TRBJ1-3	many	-	CASSSGPFSGNTIYF	TGTGCCAGCAGCTCGGGACCGTTCTCTGGAAACACCATATATTTT
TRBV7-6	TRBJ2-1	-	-	CASSLSGDWKVQFF	TGTGCCAGCAGCTTATCCGGAGACTGGAAAGTGCAGTTCTTC
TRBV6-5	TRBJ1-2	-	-	CASSSGAAGYTF	TGTGCCAGCAGTTCGGGGGCGGCTGGCTACACCTTC
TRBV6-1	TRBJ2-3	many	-	CASSEGVRFTDTQYF	TGTGCCAGCAGTGAAGGGGTCAGATTCACAGATACGCAGTATTTT
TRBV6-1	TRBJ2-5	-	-	CASSSTSTQETQYF	TGTGCCAGCAGTTCCACTAGTACCCAAGAGACCCAGTACTTC
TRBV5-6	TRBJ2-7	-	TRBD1	CASSPGTGFRKYF	TGTGCCAGCAGCCCCGGGACAGGGTTCCGTAAGTACTTC
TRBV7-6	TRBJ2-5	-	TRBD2	CASSPISGGAAETQYF	TGTGCCAGCAGCCCTATCAGCGGGGGGGCGGCGGAGACCCAGTACTTC
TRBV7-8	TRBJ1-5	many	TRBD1	CASSLSRGRDGNQPQHF	TGTGCCAGCAGCTTAAGCAGGGGGCGCGATGGCAATCAGCCCCAGCATTTT
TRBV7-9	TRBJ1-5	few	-	CASSLSSLELHF	TGTGCCAGCAGCTTATCGTCCCTCGAGTTGCATTTT
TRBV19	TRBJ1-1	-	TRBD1	CAILPTGYFEAFF	TGTGCCATTTTACCGACAGGGTACTTTGAAGCTTTCTTT
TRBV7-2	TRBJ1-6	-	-	CASSPFSTYNSPLHF	TGTGCCAGCAGCCCCTTTTCAACCTATAATTCACCCCTCCACTTT
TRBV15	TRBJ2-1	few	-	CATSSTTGSSYNEQFF	TGTGCCACCAGTTCGACTACAGGGAGCTCCTACAATGAGCAGTTCTTC
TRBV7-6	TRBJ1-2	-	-	CASSFYLDYGYTF	TGTGCCAGCAGCTTCTACCTCGACTATGGCTACACCTTC
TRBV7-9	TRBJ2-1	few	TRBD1	CASSYRTGYEQFF	TGTGCCAGCAGCTACAGGACAGGGTATGAGCAGTTCTTC
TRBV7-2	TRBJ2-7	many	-	CASSLGGTAYEQYF	TGTGCCAGCAGCTTAGGCGGGACAGCCTACGAGCAGTACTTC
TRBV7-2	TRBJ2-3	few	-	CASSLLGGIPDTQYF	TGTGCCAGCAGCTTATTAGGTGGTATCCCAGATACGCAGTATTTT
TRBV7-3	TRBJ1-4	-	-	CASSFRDPLLFF	TGTGCCAGCAGTTTCCGGGACCCCTTGCTGTTTTTT
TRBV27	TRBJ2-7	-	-	CASSSGGPREQYF	TGTGCCAGCTCCTCCGGGGGACCTAGGGAGCAGTACTTC
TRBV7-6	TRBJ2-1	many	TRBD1	CASSLQGIDNEQFF	TGTGCCAGCAGCCTACAGGGGATCGACAATGAGCAGTTCTTC
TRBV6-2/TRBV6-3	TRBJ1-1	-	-	CASRLRYGGVNTEAFF	TGTGCCAGCAGGCTACGGTATGGGGGAGTCAACACTGAAGCTTTCTTT
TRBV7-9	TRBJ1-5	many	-	CASSSQGQPQHF	TGTGCCAGCAGCTCTCAGGGTCAGCCCCAGCATTTT
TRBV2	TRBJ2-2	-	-	CAIDVDRDANTGELFF	TGTGCCATAGATGTGGACCGCGATGCGAACACCGGGGAGCTGTTTTTT
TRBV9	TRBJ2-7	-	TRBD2	CASSVAGTSGLYEQYF	TGTGCCAGCAGCGTCGCCGGGACTAGCGGGTTGTACGAGCAGTACTTC
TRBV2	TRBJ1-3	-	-	CASIGSGNTIYF	TGTGCCAGCATCGGCTCTGGAAACACCATATATTTT
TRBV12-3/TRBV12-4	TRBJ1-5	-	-	CASTAFRDRRYQPQHF	TGTGCCAGCACCGCGTTCCGGGACCGAAGATATCAGCCCCAGCATTTT
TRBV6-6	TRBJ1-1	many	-	CASSGGSEAFF	TGTGCCAGCAGTGGGGGATCTGAAGCTTTCTTT
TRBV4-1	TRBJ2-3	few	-	CASSQDRAEYTDTQYF	TGTGCCAGCAGCCAAGATAGGGCGGAATACACAGATACGCAGTATTTT
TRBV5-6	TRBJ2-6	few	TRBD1	CASSLPPGQRSLSSGANVLTF	TGTGCCAGCAGCTTACCACCGGGACAGAGGTCCCTTAGCTCTGGGGCCAACGTCCTGACTTTC
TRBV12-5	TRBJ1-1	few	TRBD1	CASGFTGGAHTEAFF	TGTGCTAGTGGTTTTACAGGGGGCGCCCACACTGAAGCTTTCTTT
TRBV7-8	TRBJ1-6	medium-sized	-	CASSLELWTVPYTSSYNSPLHF	TGTGCCAGCAGCTTAGAGCTCTGGACAGTTCCTTACACTAGCTCCTATAATTCACCCCTCCACTTT
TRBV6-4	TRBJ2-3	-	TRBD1	CATKAGQGPPSTDTQYF	TGTGCCACTAAGGCCGGACAGGGGCCGCCTAGCACAGATACGCAGTATTTT
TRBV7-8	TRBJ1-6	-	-	CASSLLGSSYNSPLHF	TGTGCCAGCAGCTTACTCGGGAGCTCCTATAATTCACCCCTCCACTTT
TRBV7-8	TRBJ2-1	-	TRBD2	CASSAPTSGGLSSYNEQFF	TGTGCCAGCAGCGCACCAACTAGCGGGGGGTTAAGCTCCTACAATGAGCAGTTCTTC
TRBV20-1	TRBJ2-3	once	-	CSASFSGLTDTQYF	TGCAGTGCTAGTTTCAGCGGGCTCACAGATACGCAGTATTTT
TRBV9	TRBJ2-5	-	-	CASSVELQGPFGETQYF	TGTGCCAGCAGCGTAGAGTTGCAGGGGCCATTCGGAGAGACCCAGTACTTC
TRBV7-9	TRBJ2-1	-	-	CASSFRSHKTDNEQFF	TGTGCCAGCAGCTTCAGGAGTCATAAGACCGACAATGAGCAGTTCTTC
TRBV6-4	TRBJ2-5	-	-	CARTQYRALQETQYF	TGTGCCAGGACTCAATACAGGGCCCTACAAGAGACCCAGTACTTC